This paragraph reports one TCR beta chain. The antigen remains undetermined. The V gene's germline CDR1 is SQVTM and CDR2 ANQGSEA. This CDR3 has 15 residues. V lost 6 bases to trimming and J lost 1 base, with 17 bases between them. The sample comes from a study of beta chain features in type 1 diabetes. Study-level results: Type 1 diabetes patients showed fewer insertions and more deletions at VDJ junctions. Compared to healthy donors, patients appeared to have naive, central memory and Treg TCRB repertoires that were more alike. Within each of all four CD4+ subsets, Type 1 diabetes patients had TCRB CDR3s that were moderately but significantly shorter.

The sequenced template was cDNA made from the entire isolated RNA. There were 3.4 million or so reads on average in the naive, central memory and regulatory T cell samples. Only in-frame clones appear in the TCRdb table, and some are missing; sequencing was by immunoSEQ multiplex PCR. In the table there are hundreds of thousands of clones, about 14% of which are singletons. The sequenced sample consisted of naive CD4+ T cells from blood. V and J are TRBV29-1 and TRBJ2-3; maybe TRBD2 (6 bases). This receptor was identified in a young man with type 1 diabetes. CDR3 bases: TGCAGCGTCGCTCATAGCGGACTCCGCACAGATACGCAGTATTTT. Its translation: CSVAHSGLRTDTQYF.